This T cell receptor (beta chain) was recorded in a study of blood T cell repertoires in COVID-19. Study overall: Sites in the United States, Italy and Spain provided acute and convalescent COVID-19 samples. T cells, B-cell-depleted T cells, or PBMCs provided the cDNA or gDNA that served as material.

Original processing notes: Using reference gene primer amplification, nucleated cell counts were estimated. Clones were sequenced by immunoSEQ multiplex PCR, and TCRdb holds only the in-frame ones, with some missing. V and J calls and clone size follow that table, whereas D and trimming were derived from the DNA. The sample yields about 120,000 clones, around 79% seen once. After removal of 7 bases from V and 2 bases from J, the junction contained 14 bases not matched to a gene. Germline V lookup: CDR1 SNHLY, CDR2 FYNNEI. The CDR3 totals 18 residues. The sequenced sample consisted of peripheral blood. The receptor was isolated from a woman aged 80 or older with active or convalescent COVID-19. The chain carries TRBV2 and TRBJ2-4, with 10 bases fitting TRBD2. The CDR3 DNA follows: TGTGCCAGCAAATGGCGAAGGACTAGCGGCGGAACCAAAAACATTCAGTACTTC. Protein sequence: CASKWRRTSGGTKNIQYF.